The 32 T cell receptor beta chains in this list originate from one sample, sequenced in a study of T cells in Graves' hyperthyroidism and ophthalmopathy. The investigators amplified TCR beta CDR3 regions from RNA transcripts. TCR CDR3 underwent first-round RT-PCR with the HTBI primer set. Each CDR3 protein is one row after TCRdb ran MiXCR on the multiplex PCR reads. Found here are 450,000 to 550,000 distinct CDR3 sequences, approximately 25% of them singletons; the top ten hold 11%. Material for sequencing was blood. These receptors were taken from a woman aged 30 to 39 with Graves' ophthalmopathy.

This clonotype was found many times. This chain uses TRBV27 with TRBJ2-2; D is perhaps TRBD2 (6 bases). Trimming took off 4 bases at V and 0 bases at J, with 9 bases between the two ends. Germline V gene sequence: CDR1 MNHEY, CDR2 SMNVEV (reference sequence). There are 15 residues in the CDR3. In nucleotides, the CDR3 is TGTGCCAGCAGTTCCGGGGGTTCGAACACCGGGGAGCTGTTTTTT. Its protein product is CASSSGGSNTGELFF.

This clonotype has ten or more counts. This sequence joins TRBV6-5 and TRBJ1-1, with D perhaps TRBD1 (5 bases). V was shortened by 0 bases and J by 3 bases, with 11 bases between the two germline ends. The CDR3 length is 15 residues. Germline lookup yields CDR1 MNHEY and CDR2 SVGAGI. Written as DNA, the CDR3 is TGTGCCAGCAGTTACTCGTCATTAGGGGACACTGAAGCTTTCTTT. Its translation is CASSYSSLGDTEAFF.

V is TRBV20-1 and J is TRBJ2-7, with D perhaps being TRBD1 or TRBD2 (5 bases each). The CDR3 sequence is 16 residues long. The germline gives CDR1 DFQATT, CDR2 SNEGSKA (reference sequence). V was shortened by 5 bases and J by 2 bases, with 22 bases between the two germline ends. CDR3 DNA: TGCAGTGCTGGGGGACCGTCCCAGGGCAGAGCCTACGAGCAGTACTTC. As protein: CSAGGPSQGRAYEQYF.

This chain links TRBV18 with TRBJ1-2, with D maybe TRBD1 (5 bases). The CDR3 consists of 13 residues. V lost 2 bases and J 8 bases, leaving 12 bases between the germline ends. Germline CDR1 KGHSH, CDR2 LQKENI. CDR3 protein: CASSPSPGPGYTF. Here the CDR3 DNA reads TGTGCCAGCTCACCATCGCCAGGGCCGGGCTACACCTTC. The variable domain in full, with the rest retrieved from reference TRBV18 and TRBJ1-2, is NAGVMQNPRHLVRRRGQEARLRCSPMKGHSHVYWYRQLPEEGLKFMVYLQKENIIDESGMPKERFSAEFPKEGPSILRIQQVVRGDSAAYFCASSPSPGPGYTFGSGTRLTVV.

This clonotype has at least ten counts. This chain uses TRBV6-1 with TRBJ2-6, with 12 nucleotides matching TRBD1. V lost 8 bases and J lost 7; bases outside the gene matches: 3. The CDR3 contains 14 residues. Germline CDR1 MNHNS, CDR2 SASEGT. The CDR3 region is CASPGTGGANVLTF. The CDR3, as DNA: TGTGCCAGCCCTGGGACAGGGGGCGCCAACGTCCTGACTTTC.

This clonotype came up many times. The rearrangement links TRBV5-1 to TRBJ1-2; no clear D gene. Germline lookup yields CDR1 SGHRS and CDR2 YFSETQ. The ends were cut back, 6 bases at V and 2 bases at J, with 14 bases in the middle. The CDR3 loop spans 14 amino acids. The CDR3 DNA reads TGCGCCAGCAATCGGGGATCCACGAACTATGGCTACACCTTC. Translated, it gives CASNRGSTNYGYTF.

The chain uses TRBV6-5 and TRBJ2-7; D is ambiguous. This CDR3 is built from 17 residues. CDR1 MNHEY and CDR2 SVGAGI come from the germline V gene. V was trimmed by 0 bases and J by 2 bases, leaving 17 bases between them. CDR3 in DNA: TGTGCCAGCAGTTACTCGGGCAGGCGCCTGACCCCCTACGAGCAGTACTTC. Residues: CASSYSGRRLTPYEQYF.

The chain has TRBV6-2 or TRBV6-3 and TRBJ1-1; D possibly corresponds to TRBD1 (5 bases). CDR1 MNHEY and CDR2 SVGEGT come from the germline V gene. The CDR3 runs to 14 residues. V lost 4 bases, J lost 10 bases, and 19 bases lay in between. This CDR3 is CASSSPQSSQGAFF. In nucleotides, the CDR3 is TGTGCCAGCAGTTCCCCACAGAGTTCCCAGGGAGCTTTCTTT.

This clonotype has at least ten counts. J is TRBJ1-2 and V is TRBV12-3 or TRBV12-4; maybe TRBD1 (5 bases). The length of the CDR3 is 13 residues. Trimming took 5 bases from V and 2 from J, leaving 9 bases between them. This CDR3 is CASSRQTNYGYTF. In nucleotides, the CDR3 is TGTGCCAGCAGTCGACAGACGAACTATGGCTACACCTTC.

The gene calls are TRBV20-1 and TRBJ1-1; D perhaps matches TRBD1 (6 bases). Trimming pared 0 bases from V and 3 bases from J, leaving 11 bases between. Germline lookup yields CDR1 DFQATT and CDR2 SNEGSKA (reference sequence). The CDR3 has 14 residues. This chain's CDR3 is CSARDLGQYTEAFF. CDR3 nucleotide sequence: TGCAGTGCTAGAGATCTGGGACAATACACTGAAGCTTTCTTT.

This clonotype was recorded at least ten times. The rearrangement joins TRBV27 to TRBJ2-5, with no clear D. There are 17 residues in the CDR3. Trimming took off 5 bases at V and 5 bases at J, with 24 bases between the two ends. CDR1 MNHEY and CDR2 SMNVEV come from the germline V gene (reference sequence). The CDR3 nucleotides are TGTGCCAGCAGTCCCTACGGAGACTCACGAATTGGGGAGACCCAGTACTTC. As protein: CASSPYGDSRIGETQYF.

This clonotype was counted between two and nine times. J is TRBJ2-2 and V is TRBV10-3; no firm D call. The germline CDR1 and CDR2 sequences are ENHRY and SYGVKD. This CDR3 contains 14 residues. V dropped 2 bases and J dropped 1 base, with 5 bases sitting between them. CDR3 sequence (DNA): TGTGCCATCAGTGAGACACTGAACACCGGGGAGCTGTTTTTT. Translated, it gives CAISETLNTGELFF.

This clonotype has ten or more counts. J is TRBJ2-7 and V is TRBV6-5, with 9 bases fitting TRBD1. Germline V gene sequence: CDR1 MNHEY, CDR2 SVGAGI. The CDR3 loop spans 16 amino acids. Trimming at V came to 0 bases and at J to 5 bases, leaving 8 bases not matched to a gene. The CDR3 protein is CASSYSYRTGANEQYF. The CDR3 coding sequence is TGTGCCAGCAGTTACTCGTATCGGACAGGGGCTAACGAGCAGTACTTC.

This clonotype was observed a handful of times. This rearrangement joins TRBV5-1 to TRBJ2-7; the match to TRBD2 covers 10 bases. Losses at the gene ends were 4 bases for V and 1 base for J; bases not matched to a gene: 8. The length of the CDR3 is 16 residues. Germline assignment: CDR1 SGHRS and CDR2 YFSETQ. CDR3 nucleotides: TGCGCCAGCAGCACCGGGACTAGCGTAATTTCCTACGAGCAGTACTTC. As protein: CASSTGTSVISYEQYF.

This clonotype was counted many times. V is TRBV11-2 and J is TRBJ1-1; D is ambiguous. In germline, CDR1 is SGHAT, CDR2 FQNNGV. Trimming cost V 5 bases and J 1 base, with 14 bases left between them. The CDR3 consists of 15 residues. CDR3 region: CASSQLGGPNTEAFF. The CDR3 DNA reads TGTGCCAGCAGCCAACTGGGTGGACCGAACACTGAAGCTTTCTTT.

The table lists this clonotype with a few counts. This chain joins TRBV30 and TRBJ1-5; TRBD1 aligns across 8 bases. After removal of 3 bases from V and 5 bases from J, the junction contained 3 bases not matched to a gene. CDR1 GTSNPN and CDR2 SVGIG come from the germline V gene (reference sequence). CDR3 size: 13 residues. CDR3 loop: CAWSGQGYQPQHF. As DNA, the CDR3 is TGTGCCTGGAGCGGACAGGGATATCAGCCCCAGCATTTT.

This clonotype came up many times. The chain couples TRBV5-1 to TRBJ1-1; perhaps TRBD1 as D (6 bases). CDR1 is SGHRS and CDR2 is YFSETQ in the germline V gene. The V gene lost 6 bases and the J gene lost 2 bases, with 11 bases spanning the gap. CDR3 length: 13 residues. The CDR3 spells CASTGGTNTEAFF. In nucleotides, the CDR3 is TGCGCCAGCACCGGGGGGACAAACACTGAAGCTTTCTTT.

The V gene is TRBV28, the J gene TRBJ2-7; TRBD1 matches 7 bases. Per germline, CDR1 MDHEN and CDR2 SYDVKM. After removal of 7 bases from V and 3 bases from J, the junction contained 6 bases not matched to a gene. This CDR3 is built from 13 residues. The CDR3 protein is CASKDRLIYEQYF. CDR3 nucleotides: TGTGCCAGCAAGGACAGGTTGATCTACGAGCAGTACTTC. Filled out from reference TRBV28 and TRBJ2-7, the complete variable domain reads DVKVTQSSRYLVKRTGEKVFLECVQDMDHENMFWYRQDPGLGLRLIYFSYDVKMKEKGDIPEGYSVSREKKERFSLILESASTNQTSMYLCASKDRLIYEQYFGPGTRLTVT.

The chain joins TRBV7-2 to TRBJ2-7; TRBD2 aligns across 9 bases. This CDR3 spans 14 amino acids. Germline values: CDR1 SGHTA, CDR2 FQGNSA. The V segment lost 1 base and the J segment 5 bases; nucleotides outside the gene matches: 3. The chain's CDR3 is CASSLELAGHEQYF. CDR3 DNA sequence: TGTGCCAGCAGCTTAGAACTAGCGGGCCACGAGCAGTACTTC.

This clonotype was counted only a few times. The CDR3 here is CASSPAVYEQYF. CDR3 bases: TGTGCCAGCAGCCCCGCCGTGTACGAGCAGTACTTC. The chain carries TRBV6-1 and TRBJ2-7; D unresolved. The CDR3 extends over 12 amino acids. Looked up from germline, CDR1 is MNHNS and CDR2 is SASEGT. The V and J ends lost 6 bases and 4 bases respectively, with 10 bases between them.

This clonotype has just a few counts. At one end, the junction sequence differs from germline, possibly due to a read error. The chain couples TRBV19 to TRBJ2-4; weak D call: TRBD2 (6 bases). CDR1 is LNHDA, CDR2 SQIVND, per germline (reference sequence). This CDR3 is built from 18 residues. CDR3 residues: CASSIRSWEVGAKNIKYF. DNA for the CDR3: TGTGCCAGTAGTATTCGATCTTGGGAGGTAGGAGCCAAAAACATTAAGTACTTC.

The chain combines TRBV4-1 with TRBJ1-3; 10 bases match TRBD1. Germline V CDR1 and CDR2: MGHRA, YSYEKL. The CDR3 has 16 residues. Trimming cost V 4 bases and J 6 bases; bases outside gene matches: 9. The CDR3 protein is CASSPTGTGDENTIYF. The CDR3 nucleotides are TGCGCCAGCAGCCCTACCGGGACAGGGGATGAAAACACCATATATTTT.

The chain employs TRBV29-1 and TRBJ2-7, with 7 bases aligning to TRBD2. The germline V gene has CDR1 SQVTM and CDR2 ANQGSEA. The CDR3 sequence is 13 residues long. J was trimmed by 3 bases and V by 8 bases; bases with no gene match: 10. The CDR3 nucleotides read TGCAGCACCCAGCTAGCGGAGGGCTACGAGCAGTACTTC. Its protein is CSTQLAEGYEQYF.

This clonotype was recorded at least ten times. The gene calls are TRBV15 and TRBJ2-7, with a tentative D call TRBD1 (6 bases). V lost 2 bases and J 9 bases, leaving 20 bases between the germline ends. The CDR3 runs to 15 residues. Germline CDR1 LNHNV, CDR2 YYDKDF (reference sequence). The CDR3 coding sequence is TGTGCCACCAGCAGATCCCCGGGACAATCTCCGGGGCAGTACTTC. It is translated as CATSRSPGQSPGQYF.

This clonotype was observed many times. The chain carries TRBV20-1 and TRBJ2-2; D call uncertain. Germline assignment: CDR1 DFQATT and CDR2 SNEGSKA (reference sequence). The CDR3 has 14 amino acids. Trimming took 6 bases from V and 0 from J, leaving 11 bases between them. CDR3 sequence: CSASPATNTGELFF. The CDR3 coding sequence is TGCAGTGCGTCACCTGCCACGAACACCGGGGAGCTGTTTTTT.

This clonotype showed up many times. This sequence joins TRBV15 and TRBJ1-2; TRBD1 matches at 9 bases. This CDR3 has 14 residues. V trimming: 8 bases; J trimming: 1 base; junction bases outside the gene matches: 5. CDR1 LNHNV and CDR2 YYDKDF come from the germline V gene (reference sequence). The CDR3 DNA is TGTGCCACCGCGAGGGACAGGGATAACTATGGCTACACCTTC. Translating it yields CATARDRDNYGYTF.

This clonotype showed up just a few times. The V gene is TRBV27, the J gene TRBJ1-2; D is ambiguous. Germline-derived CDR1 and CDR2 are MNHEY and SMNVEV (reference sequence). The CDR3 is 13 amino acids. The V gene lost 6 bases and the J gene lost 5 bases, with 13 bases spanning the gap. The CDR3 coding sequence is TGTGCCAGCAGCTATGACGGCGAGTATGGCTACACCTTC. Protein product: CASSYDGEYGYTF.

Ten or more counts support this clonotype. The genes are TRBV20-1 and TRBJ1-2; D perhaps matches TRBD1 (5 bases). The CDR3 is made up of 14 amino acids. The germline V gene encodes CDR1 DFQATT and CDR2 SNEGSKA (reference sequence). V lost 5 bases and J 7 bases, leaving 20 bases between the germline ends. The CDR3 region is CSAWDEVRAFGYTF. For the CDR3, the DNA is TGCAGTGCTTGGGATGAAGTCAGGGCGTTTGGCTACACCTTC.

The V and J genes are TRBV18 and TRBJ1-2, with TRBD1 matching over 7 bases. The CDR3 runs to 16 residues. Germline V lookup: CDR1 KGHSH, CDR2 LQKENI. V lost 4 bases, J lost 5 bases, and 13 bases stayed unmatched. CDR3 residues: CASSQNDREVGYGYTF. DNA for the CDR3: TGTGCCAGCTCACAAAACGACAGGGAGGTTGGATATGGCTACACCTTC.

This sequence joins TRBV28 and TRBJ1-2; no clear D. Trimming cost V 8 bases and J 5 bases, with 15 bases left between them. CDR1 is MDHEN, CDR2 SYDVKM, per germline. The CDR3 extends over 13 amino acids. CDR3 sequence: CASLRPNGYGYTF. The CDR3 DNA follows: TGTGCCAGCCTCCGACCCAACGGGTATGGCTACACCTTC.

This clonotype was picked up a small number of times. This chain uses TRBV12-3 or TRBV12-4 with TRBJ1-5; unclear D gene. CDR3 size: 12 residues. V shed 6 bases and J shed 6 bases, with 9 bases lying between them. The CDR3 nucleotides read TGTGCCAGCAGGAATGGTAGTCAGCCCCAGCATTTT. It specifies CASRNGSQPQHF.

CDR3 residues: CASSNRDMNTEAFF. The CDR3 nucleotides are TGTGCCAGCAGCAACAGGGACATGAACACTGAAGCTTTCTTT. This rearrangement joins TRBV5-4 to TRBJ1-1; D is possibly TRBD1 (6 bases). Trimming cost V 4 bases and J 0 bases, with 10 bases left between them. The CDR3 has 14 residues. Germline V gene lookup returns CDR1 SGHNT and CDR2 YYREEE (reference sequence).